This T cell receptor (beta chain) was recovered during a study of breast tumors, draining lymph nodes, adjacent tissues. Study-level points and caveats: Luminal-like breast cancer showed significantly higher tumor–nontumor repertoire similarity than basal-like. The data were judged consistent with most tumor T cells coming from lymph node and expanding in tumor. Compared with lymph nodes, tumors were less diverse; compared with nontumor tissue, more.

Using its own MiXCR run on the multiplex PCR reads, TCRdb lists one record per CDR3 protein. Here the sample spans about 150,000 distinct CDR3 sequences, about 33% being singletons. The lymph nodes were axillary draining lymph nodes from breast cancer patients. The V end lost 3 bases, the J end lost 4 bases, and 21 bases lay between the germline ends. Per germline, CDR1 MGHRA and CDR2 YSYEKL. The CDR3 covers 17 residues. Comment on this clonotype: Its cognate antigen is unknown.

The sample was axillary lymph node tissue. This TCR was sampled from a female donor with breast cancer. Some clones in this sample may be carry-over from other donors' samples. The J gene is TRBJ1-1, the V gene TRBV4-1; D perhaps matches TRBD1 (5 bases). Written as DNA, the CDR3 is TGCGCCAGCAGCCACCAGACCGGGACCCGCTTGGGCACTGAAGCTTTCTTT. Its protein is CASSHQTGTRLGTEAFF.